This paragraph covers one TCR beta chain sequence. Its antigen is undetermined. A much larger clone differs from this one at a single base, so this may be a read error. V lost 5 bases, J lost 4 bases, and 11 bases lay in between. The CDR3 is 14 residues long. Germline V gene data show CDR1 as MNHEY and CDR2 as SVGAGI. TCRdb processed the multiplex PCR reads anew with MiXCR; each CDR3 protein has one entry. This sample yields more than 200,000 distinct CDR3 sequences, of which 32% are seen a single time; 1.2% to 1.5% belongs to the top ten. This sample was taken from a study of breast tumors, draining lymph nodes, adjacent tissues. Study-level points and caveats: That most tumor T cells come from lymph nodes remained unproven. Compared with basal-like, luminal-like tumors shared significantly more repertoire with nontumor tissue. Tumor TCR diversity was below lymph nodes but above nontumor tissue.

Axillary draining lymph nodes of breast cancer patients supplied the node samples. V usage is TRBV6-5 and J usage is TRBJ2-2; D perhaps matches TRBD2 (5 bases). Input material: axillary lymph node tissue. The sequence was obtained from a female donor with breast cancer. Some clones in this sample may be carry-over from other donors' samples. CDR3 coding DNA: TGTGCCAGCAGTCACGATCGGGGCACCGGGGAGCTGTTTTTT. Its protein product is CASSHDRGTGELFF.